Sequencing of this TCR beta chain was carried out in a study of T cell repertoires in cytomegalovirus infection. Study-wide results and caveats: HLA-C-restricted CMV-specific TCR beta clonotypes were dominant in the ex vivo response. Accumulated public TCR beta family frequency recognized individuals carrying CMV together with the relevant HLA.

Trimming left V 11 bases short and J 2 bases short, with 10 bases between. This CDR3 contains 12 residues. TCRdb redid the calling of the reads with MiXCR, one entry per CDR3 protein. The table shows under 500,000 distinct CDR3 sequences, with 40% to 50% occurring only once. About this clonotype: The target antigen is unknown.

The sequencing used cultured PBMCs, collected from culture after CMV antigen stimulation. This rearrangement joins TRBV12-3 or TRBV12-4 to TRBJ1-5; D not certain. This TCR was recovered from a human donor in good health (CMV status not recorded). Some clones in this sample may be carry-over from other donors' samples. The CDR3 loop reads CASTPGNQPQHF. CDR3 DNA sequence: TGTGCCTCGACCCCGGGCAATCAGCCCCAGCATTTT.